This TCR beta chain was captured in a study of T cell responses to AZD1222 COVID-19 vaccine. Notes on the study in general: Among vaccine-associated CD4 TCRs, coverage spanned spike, with dominance at 160-218 and 743-854. Baseline testing showed seropositivity in only six AZD1222 recipients.

This clone was observed a single time. Its antigen is undetermined. This table comes from immunoSEQ multiplex PCR, and its TCRdb copy is limited to in-frame clones, with some not included. The top ten clones hold 0.85% to 1.1% of a sample with about 150,000 clones, around 90% of them seen once. This CDR3 is built from 13 residues. V was shortened by 4 bases and J by 3 bases, with 11 bases between the two germline ends. Germline V gives CDR1 SGHRS, CDR2 YFSETQ. The sample in question was peripheral blood, obtained 28 days after the second AZD1222 dose. This sequence joins TRBV5-1 and TRBJ2-7; D assignment may be TRBD1 or TRBD2 (5 bases each). The TCR was taken from an adult who received the AZD1222 COVID-19 vaccine. The CDR3 region is CASSMGRDYEQYF. CDR3 sequence (DNA): TGCGCCAGCAGCATGGGACGGGACTACGAGCAGTACTTC.